This T cell receptor beta chain is from a study of blood T cell repertoires in COVID-19. Study overall: Acute and convalescent COVID-19 specimens originated in the United States, Italy and Spain. The analysed material was cDNA or gDNA that came from T cells, B-cell-depleted T cells, or PBMCs.

Followed longitudinally, the Seattle patients had been enrolled during active infection. V shed 3 bases, J shed 2 bases, and the junction held 1 base outside the gene matches. The CDR3 consists of 14 residues. Germline loops: CDR1 MNHEY, CDR2 SMNVEV (reference sequence). Sequencing was performed with immunoSEQ multiplex PCR; in TCRdb, only in-frame clones are kept and a portion is missing. The data hold 150,000 to 200,000 clones, with 82% observed a single time. Sequenced material: peripheral blood. This clonotype originated in a woman aged 40 to 50 with COVID-19, enrolled during active disease. This chain links TRBV27 with TRBJ2-1; 7 nucleotides agree with TRBD2. The DNA for the CDR3 is TGTGCCAGCAGTTTCCTAGCGGCCTACAATGAGCAGTTCTTC. Translated, it gives CASSFLAAYNEQFF.